The clone carrying this TCR beta chain is a singleton in its sample. The antigen is unknown. Control samples came 1 year after myeloablative marrow transplants with methotrexate plus calcineurin inhibitor. This table comes from immunoSEQ multiplex PCR, and its TCRdb copy is limited to in-frame clones, with some not included. The data show around 23,000 clones, approximately 86% seen once. The sample comes from a study of T cells after posttransplantation cyclophosphamide. This CDR3 is built from 16 residues. Points from the study as a whole: Donor-recipient repertoire similarity was low at 1-2 months, rising over year one. Skin or GI-infiltrating T cells shared few TRB sequences with blood. Recipient CMV seropositivity and CMV reactivation strongly tracked TRB clonality.

The source of this sequence is a female patient aged 25-39 years who received an allogeneic stem cell transplant from an unrelated donor, was CMV-positive, and had acute and chronic GVHD. Some of the T cells may derive from the graft donor. The chain has TRBV21-1 and TRBJ2-2; the table's D call, TRBD1, has no DNA check behind it. TRBV21-1 is a known pseudogene. Sample: PBMCs, taken approximately 360 days after allogeneic stem cell transplant with calcineurin inhibitor and methotrexate. This chain's CDR3 is CASSSQGGSIHGELFF. CDR3 nucleotide sequence: TGTGCCAGCAGTTCACAGGGGGGTAGTATTCACGGGGAGCTGTTTTTT.